Listed below are T cell receptor beta chains from one sample, sequenced in a study of blood T cell repertoires in COVID-19. The assay was immunoSEQ multiplex PCR, and TCRdb's table has in-frame clones only and misses some. The sample consists of roughly 98,000 clones, 65% to 90% of them appearing once. Material for sequencing was peripheral blood. These receptors originate from a man aged 65 to 79 with active or convalescent COVID-19. Both conserved end residues are part of each CDR3. The D gene is left open where the match is weak. Expanded clones are given a class, and other clones once, few, many or no size at all.

D: .
size: .
J: TRBJ1-1
V: TRBV10-3
DNA: TGTGCCATCAGGCCAGCTCAATATACTATGAACACTGAAGCTTTCTTT
CDR3: CAIRPAQYTMNTEAFF

D: TRBD1
size: .
J: TRBJ2-7
V: TRBV6-5
DNA: TGTGCCAGCAGGGGGACAGGGTTGTACGAGCAGTACTTC
CDR3: CASRGTGLYEQYF

D: TRBD1
size: once
J: TRBJ2-2
V: TRBV5-1
DNA: TGCGCCAGCCGGGGACAGGGTGGCACCGGGGAGCTGTTTTTT
CDR3: CASRGQGGTGELFF

D: .
size: .
J: TRBJ1-4
V: TRBV9
DNA: TGTGCCAGCAGCGGGAGGATAGGCGGGGGCGCCGTGGAAAAACTGTTTTTT
CDR3: CASSGRIGGGAVEKLFF

D: .
size: .
J: TRBJ2-6
V: TRBV6-5
DNA: TGTGCCAGCAGACGGGAGTCTGGGGCCAACGTCCTGACTTTC
CDR3: CASRRESGANVLTF

D: .
size: .
J: TRBJ2-3
V: TRBV9
DNA: TGTGCCAGCAGCGTAACGACTAGCACAGATACGCAGTATTTT
CDR3: CASSVTTSTDTQYF

D: .
size: .
J: TRBJ2-1
V: TRBV5-1
DNA: TGCGCCAGCAGCTCACAGGGCAACAATGAGCAGTTCTTC
CDR3: CASSSQGNNEQFF

D: .
size: once
J: TRBJ1-1
V: TRBV4-2
DNA: TGTGCCAGCAGCCAAGATCCAATCAGCACTGAAGCTTTCTTT
CDR3: CASSQDPISTEAFF

D: .
size: once
J: TRBJ1-1
V: TRBV6-2/TRBV6-3
DNA: TGTGCCAGCAGTTCTCTGCGAGCGCAGCGCAACACTGAAGCTTTCTTT
CDR3: CASSSLRAQRNTEAFF

D: TRBD1
size: few
J: TRBJ2-1
V: TRBV29-1
DNA: TGCAGCGTTCGAAGACCGGGACAGGGGTACAATGAGCAGTTCTTC
CDR3: CSVRRPGQGYNEQFF

D: TRBD1
size: .
J: TRBJ1-3
V: TRBV11-3
DNA: TGTGCCAGCAGCCCCCCGCACAGGGGAACTGGAAACACCATATATTTT
CDR3: CASSPPHRGTGNTIYF

D: TRBD1
size: .
J: TRBJ1-2
V: TRBV7-9
DNA: TGTGCCAGCAGCGACGGACAGGGAGGTTATGGCTACACCTTC
CDR3: CASSDGQGGYGYTF

D: TRBD2
size: .
J: TRBJ2-2
V: TRBV19
DNA: TGTGCCAGTTTGGGGGCGTGGGGACTAGCGGAGAACACCGGGGAGCTGTTTTTT
CDR3: CASLGAWGLAENTGELFF

D: .
size: .
J: TRBJ2-1
V: TRBV7-2
DNA: TGTGCCAGCAGCGTACGGGGTGAGCAGTTCTTC
CDR3: CASSVRGEQFF

D: TRBD1
size: .
J: TRBJ1-2
V: TRBV18
DNA: TGTGCCAGCTCACCAACGGGACAGGGGAACTATGGCTACACCTTC
CDR3: CASSPTGQGNYGYTF

D: .
size: once
J: TRBJ1-6
V: TRBV19
DNA: TGTGCCAGTAGTACCGGGACATCGATTCGGGCCCTCCACTTT
CDR3: CASSTGTSIRALHF

D: TRBD1
size: once
J: TRBJ1-5
V: TRBV5-1
DNA: TGCGCCAGCAGCCCGAGTCCCGGGACAGGGGGCGGGGAGCCCCAGCATTTT
CDR3: CASSPSPGTGGGEPQHF

D: TRBD2
size: .
J: TRBJ2-3
V: TRBV5-1
DNA: TGCGCCAGCAGGCTAGCGGGGGTCACAGATACGCAGTATTTT
CDR3: CASRLAGVTDTQYF

D: .
size: .
J: TRBJ1-5
V: TRBV3-1/TRBV3-2
DNA: TGTGCCAGCAGCCAAGGCGGGGGAGCAAGAGATCAGCCCCAGCATTTT
CDR3: CASSQGGGARDQPQHF

D: TRBD1
size: .
J: TRBJ1-6
V: TRBV4-1
DNA: TGCGCCAGCACCATAGGACAGGGGGCGTATTCACCCCTCCACTTT
CDR3: CASTIGQGAYSPLHF

D: .
size: .
J: TRBJ2-7
V: TRBV6-2/TRBV6-3
DNA: TGTGCCAGCAGTTCCGACGGGGGCTCCTACGAGCAGTACTTC
CDR3: CASSSDGGSYEQYF

D: .
size: .
J: TRBJ2-6
V: TRBV27
DNA: TGTGCCAGCAGTTTCACTGGGGCCAACGTCCTGACTTTC
CDR3: CASSFTGANVLTF

D: TRBD1
size: .
J: TRBJ2-1
V: TRBV5-6
DNA: TGTGCCAGCAGAGCTGGGACAGGGTATGACAATGAGCAGTTCTTC
CDR3: CASRAGTGYDNEQFF

D: TRBD2
size: .
J: TRBJ2-3
V: TRBV19
DNA: TGTGCCAGTAGTACGACTAGCGGGGCACGTGCTAGCACAGATACGCAGTATTTT
CDR3: CASSTTSGARASTDTQYF

D: TRBD1
size: .
J: TRBJ2-3
V: TRBV7-3
DNA: TGTGCCAGCAGCGGGACAGGGATTCGCACAGATACGCAGTATTTT
CDR3: CASSGTGIRTDTQYF

D: .
size: .
J: TRBJ1-2
V: TRBV7-9
DNA: TGTGCCAGCAGCTTAGTCGGGGTCCCTAACTATGGCTACACCTTC
CDR3: CASSLVGVPNYGYTF

D: .
size: .
J: TRBJ1-2
V: TRBV10-3
DNA: TGTGCCATCAGTGAGTCCCCGACAGCAAACATGGGTGGCTACACCTTC
CDR3: CAISESPTANMGGYTF

D: .
size: .
J: TRBJ1-6
V: TRBV7-2
DNA: TGTGCCAGCAGCTTAGCCCCCTCGGCAGCGAATTCACCCCTCCACTTT
CDR3: CASSLAPSAANSPLHF

D: TRBD1
size: .
J: TRBJ2-2
V: TRBV11-2
DNA: TGTGCCAGCCAGAGGGGACAGGGACGGCGGGGCGGGGAGCTGTTTTTT
CDR3: CASQRGQGRRGGELFF

D: TRBD1
size: .
J: TRBJ2-2
V: TRBV19
DNA: TGTGCCAGTAGTCGGGGACAGACCCTCACCGGGGAGCTGTTTTTT
CDR3: CASSRGQTLTGELFF

D: .
size: .
J: TRBJ2-7
V: TRBV28
DNA: TGTGCCAGCAGCCGGAGGGTCCTCCCTTACGAGCAGTACTTC
CDR3: CASSRRVLPYEQYF